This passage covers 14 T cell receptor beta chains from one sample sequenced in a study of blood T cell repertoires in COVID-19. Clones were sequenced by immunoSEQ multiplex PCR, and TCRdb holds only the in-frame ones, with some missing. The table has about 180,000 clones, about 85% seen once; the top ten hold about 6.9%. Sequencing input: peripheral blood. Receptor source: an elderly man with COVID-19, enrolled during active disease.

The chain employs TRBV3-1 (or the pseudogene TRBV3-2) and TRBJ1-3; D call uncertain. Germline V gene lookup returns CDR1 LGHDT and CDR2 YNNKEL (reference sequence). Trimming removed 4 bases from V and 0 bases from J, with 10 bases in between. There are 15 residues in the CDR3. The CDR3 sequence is CASSRAESSGNTIYF. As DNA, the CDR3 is TGTGCCAGCAGCCGGGCAGAGAGCTCTGGAAACACCATATATTTT.

In nucleotides, the CDR3 is TGTGCCAGCAGCTTAGTGGATCCGGGACAGGGCGCCTACGAGCAGTACTTC. Amino acid sequence: CASSLVDPGQGAYEQYF. The V call is TRBV13, the J call TRBJ2-7; the match to TRBD1 covers 9 bases. After removal of 1 base from V and 2 bases from J, the junction contained 9 bases not matched to a gene. The CDR3 length is 17 residues. The germline V gene encodes CDR1 PRHDT and CDR2 FYEKMQ (reference sequence).

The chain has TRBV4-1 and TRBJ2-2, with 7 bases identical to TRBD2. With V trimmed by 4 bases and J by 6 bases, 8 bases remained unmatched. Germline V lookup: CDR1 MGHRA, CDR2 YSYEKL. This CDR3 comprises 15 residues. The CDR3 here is CASSLGLSRAGELFF. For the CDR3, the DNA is TGCGCCAGCAGCCTGGGACTATCACGAGCCGGGGAGCTGTTTTTT.

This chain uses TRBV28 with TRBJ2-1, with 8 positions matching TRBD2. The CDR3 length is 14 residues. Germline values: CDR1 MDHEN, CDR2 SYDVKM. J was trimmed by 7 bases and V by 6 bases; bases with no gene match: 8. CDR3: CASSLGGDLNEQFF. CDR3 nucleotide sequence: TGTGCCAGCAGCCTCGGGGGGGATTTGAATGAGCAGTTCTTC.

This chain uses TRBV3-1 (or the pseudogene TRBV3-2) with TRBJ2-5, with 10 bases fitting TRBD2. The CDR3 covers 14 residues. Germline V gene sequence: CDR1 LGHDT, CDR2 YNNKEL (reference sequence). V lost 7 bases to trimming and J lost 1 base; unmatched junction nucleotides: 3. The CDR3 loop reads CASTQREGQETQYF. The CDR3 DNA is TGTGCCAGCACCCAGCGGGAGGGCCAAGAGACCCAGTACTTC.

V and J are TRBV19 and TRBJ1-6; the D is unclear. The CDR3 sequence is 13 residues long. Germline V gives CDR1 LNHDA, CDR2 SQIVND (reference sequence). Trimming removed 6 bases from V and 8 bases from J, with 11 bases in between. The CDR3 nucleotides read TGTGCCAGTAGCTGGGCCCCCGATTCACCCCTCCACTTT. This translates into CASSWAPDSPLHF.

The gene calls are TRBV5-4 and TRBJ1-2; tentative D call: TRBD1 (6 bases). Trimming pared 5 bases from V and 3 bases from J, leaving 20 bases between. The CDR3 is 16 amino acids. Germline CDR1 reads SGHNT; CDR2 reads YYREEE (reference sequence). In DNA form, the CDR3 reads TGTGCCAGCAGAAATGGACAGCCCGGGCGCCACTATGGCTACACCTTC. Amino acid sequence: CASRNGQPGRHYGYTF.

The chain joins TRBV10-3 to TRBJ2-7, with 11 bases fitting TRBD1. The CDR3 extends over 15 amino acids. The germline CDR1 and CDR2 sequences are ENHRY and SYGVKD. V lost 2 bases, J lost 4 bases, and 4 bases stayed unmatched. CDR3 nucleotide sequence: TGTGCCATCAGTGAGAATGGACAGGGGGCATACGAGCAGTACTTC. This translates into CAISENGQGAYEQYF.

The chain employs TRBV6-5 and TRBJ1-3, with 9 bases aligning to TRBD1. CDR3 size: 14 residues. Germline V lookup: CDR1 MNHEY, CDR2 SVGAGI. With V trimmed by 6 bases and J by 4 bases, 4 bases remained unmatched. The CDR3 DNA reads TGTGCCAGCAGCTGGGACAGGGAGGGAAACACCATATATTTT. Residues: CASSWDREGNTIYF.

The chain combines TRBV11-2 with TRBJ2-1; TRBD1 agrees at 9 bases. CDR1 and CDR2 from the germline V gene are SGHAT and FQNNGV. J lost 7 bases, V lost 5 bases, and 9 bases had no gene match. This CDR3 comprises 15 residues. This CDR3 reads CASSITGGVGNEQFF. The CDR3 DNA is TGTGCCAGCAGCATCACAGGGGGCGTCGGTAATGAGCAGTTCTTC.

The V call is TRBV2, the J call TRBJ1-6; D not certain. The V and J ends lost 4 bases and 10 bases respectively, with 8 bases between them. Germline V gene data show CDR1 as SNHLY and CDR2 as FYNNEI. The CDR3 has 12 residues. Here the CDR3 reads CASSGESSPLHF. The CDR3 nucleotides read TGTGCCAGCAGTGGAGAGAGCTCACCCCTCCACTTT.

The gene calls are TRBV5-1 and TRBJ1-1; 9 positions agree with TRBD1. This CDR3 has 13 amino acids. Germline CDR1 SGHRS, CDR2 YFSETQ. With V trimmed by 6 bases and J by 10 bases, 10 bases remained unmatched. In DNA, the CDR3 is TGCGCCAGCACGGGCGGACAGGGGAGAGGAGCTTTCTTT. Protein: CASTGGQGRGAFF.

In nucleotides, the CDR3 is TGTGCCAGCAGTAAGGACAGGAACTATGGCTACACCTTC. This sequence encodes CASSKDRNYGYTF. The chain combines TRBV6-5 with TRBJ1-2; 7 nucleotides agree with TRBD1. Germline-derived CDR1 and CDR2 are MNHEY and SVGAGI. This CDR3 contains 13 residues. Trimming at V came to 5 bases and at J to 2 bases, leaving 2 bases not matched to a gene.

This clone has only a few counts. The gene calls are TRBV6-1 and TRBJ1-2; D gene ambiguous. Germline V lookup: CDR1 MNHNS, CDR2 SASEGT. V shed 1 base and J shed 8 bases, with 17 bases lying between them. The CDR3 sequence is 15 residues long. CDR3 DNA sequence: TGTGCCAGCAGTGAAGGGACCGGGCTAAGGGAGGGCTACACCTTC. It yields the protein CASSEGTGLREGYTF.